Presented here are 19 T cell receptor beta chains from one specimen sequenced in a study of T cell repertoires in cytomegalovirus infection. MiXCR was run by TCRdb on the reads, yielding one entry per CDR3 protein. The sample shows over 300,000 distinct CDR3 sequences, roughly 15% of them seen only once. The specimen was PBMCs. These receptors were collected from a human donor in good health (CMV status not recorded). Some clones in this sample may be carry-over from other donors' samples.

The chain links TRBV12-3 or TRBV12-4 to TRBJ1-5; 10 bases line up with TRBD1. V was pared by 4 bases and J by 6 bases, with 3 bases of the junction left unmatched. The CDR3 length is 14 residues. The CDR3 spells CASSSGQGTQPQHF. Written as DNA, the CDR3 is TGTGCCAGCAGTTCGGGACAGGGGACTCAGCCCCAGCATTTT.

This clonotype was detected a few times. J is TRBJ1-2 and V is TRBV28; no definite D call. This CDR3 is 15 amino acids long. Germline V gene sequence: CDR1 MDHEN, CDR2 SYDVKM. Trimming took off 1 base at V and 3 bases at J, with 12 bases between the two ends. In DNA, the CDR3 is TGTGCCAGCAGTTTATACGCAGCTAACTACTATGGCTACACCTTC. Translation gives CASSLYAANYYGYTF.

This clonotype was seen a few times. The V call is TRBV19, the J call TRBJ2-2; a possible D gene is TRBD2 (5 bases). The CDR3 spans 13 residues. Germline V gene sequence: CDR1 LNHDA, CDR2 SQIVND (reference sequence). V was pared by 5 bases and J by 6 bases, with 10 bases between. CDR3 amino acids: CASSVEGAGELFF. The DNA for the CDR3 is TGTGCCAGTAGTGTCGAGGGTGCCGGGGAGCTGTTTTTT.

This clonotype was seen a handful of times. This chain connects TRBV7-9 to TRBJ1-1; 7 bases fit TRBD1. The CDR3 is made up of 18 amino acids. Germline-derived CDR1 and CDR2 are SEHNR and FQNEAQ (reference sequence). V shed 1 base, J shed 0 bases, and the junction held 11 bases outside the gene matches. This CDR3 is CASSLGPRGSLLNTEAFF. CDR3 nucleotides: TGTGCCAGCAGCTTAGGCCCCAGGGGGTCCCTATTGAACACTGAAGCTTTCTTT. Drawing the rest from reference TRBV7-9 and TRBJ1-1, the complete variable domain is DTGVSQNPRHKITKRGQNVTFRCDPISEHNRLYWYRQTLGQGPEFLTYFQNEAQLEKSRLLSDRFSAERPKGSFSTLEIQRTEQGDSAMYLCASSLGPRGSLLNTEAFFGQGTRLTVV.

This clonotype was observed at least ten times. The chain uses TRBV6-1 and TRBJ2-1; 10 bases map to TRBD1. The CDR3 totals 16 residues. Germline V gene lookup returns CDR1 MNHNS and CDR2 SASEGT. Losses at the gene ends were 3 bases for V and 4 bases for J; bases not matched to a gene: 6. The CDR3 nucleotides are TGTGCCAGCAGTGATCGGGACAGGGGCGGGTACAATGAGCAGTTCTTC. Translating it yields CASSDRDRGGYNEQFF.

At least ten counts were recorded for this clonotype. The chain recombines TRBV7-2 with TRBJ2-1; 8 bases map to TRBD1. V shed 5 bases and J 2 bases; nucleotides not matched to a gene: 8. Germline V gene data show CDR1 as SGHTA and CDR2 as FQGNSA. CDR3 length equals 16 residues. The CDR3 sequence is CASSLGQGITYNEQFF. As DNA, the CDR3 is TGTGCCAGCAGCCTCGGACAGGGCATTACCTACAATGAGCAGTTCTTC.

V and J are TRBV7-2 and TRBJ1-1; D remains unclear. Trimming pared 7 bases from V and 5 bases from J, leaving 11 bases between. Per germline, CDR1 SGHTA and CDR2 FQGNSA. CDR3 length: 12 amino acids. This CDR3 is CASTLGGTEAFF. The CDR3 DNA sequence: TGTGCCAGCACCCTAGGTGGGACTGAAGCTTTCTTT. Full variable domain (rest looked up from reference TRBV7-2 and TRBJ1-1): GAGVSQSPSNKVTEKGKDVELRCDPISGHTALYWYRQSLGQGLEFLIYFQGNSAPDKSGLPSDRFSAERTGGSVSTLTIQRTQQEDSAVYLCASTLGGTEAFFGQGTRLTVV.

The V gene is TRBV11-2, the J gene TRBJ2-3; unclear D gene. Germline V gives CDR1 SGHAT, CDR2 FQNNGV. The CDR3 has 16 amino acids. Trimming removed 0 bases at V and 0 bases at J, with 10 bases between. The CDR3 DNA reads as TGTGCCAGCAGCTTAGAAGTGGGGTCTAGCACAGATACGCAGTATTTT. This gives the protein CASSLEVGSSTDTQYF.

This clonotype was seen more than once but under ten times. This chain connects TRBV18 to TRBJ1-5, with D unresolved. In germline, CDR1 is KGHSH, CDR2 LQKENI. The CDR3 extends over 15 amino acids. Trimming shortened V by 3 bases and J by 0 bases, and 9 bases separated the two germline ends. The CDR3 DNA sequence: TGTGCCAGCTCACCGGAGATACATAGCAATCAGCCCCAGCATTTT. Its translation: CASSPEIHSNQPQHF.

The chain joins TRBV6-1 to TRBJ2-5, with a tentative D call TRBD1 (5 bases). The CDR3 covers 13 residues. CDR1 is MNHNS, CDR2 SASEGT, per germline. The V end lost 7 bases, the J end lost 4 bases, and 13 bases lay between the germline ends. CDR3 nucleotide sequence: TGTGCCAGCAAAGAACCTGGGGCAGAGACCCAGTACTTC. Residues: CASKEPGAETQYF.

This chain links TRBV4-1 with TRBJ2-1, with D possibly being TRBD2 (5 bases). This CDR3 has 16 residues. The V gene's germline CDR1 is MGHRA and CDR2 YSYEKL. V lost 0 bases and J 8 bases, leaving 17 bases between the germline ends. The CDR3 nucleotides read TGCGCCAGCAGCCAAGAGGGAGCTTGGCGACGGCATGAGCAGTTCTTC. It specifies CASSQEGAWRRHEQFF.

V is TRBV27 and J is TRBJ2-7; D might be TRBD1 or TRBD2, each matching 5 bases. V gave up 6 bases and J gave up 3 bases, with 18 bases separating them. Germline assignment: CDR1 MNHEY and CDR2 SMNVEV (reference sequence). The CDR3 covers 15 residues. The DNA for the CDR3 is TGTGCCAGCAGCTCTCCCCTGAGGGGAGTCTACGAGCAGTACTTC. Translation gives CASSSPLRGVYEQYF.

The chain couples TRBV7-2 to TRBJ1-6; D is ambiguous. V lost 3 bases and J 5 bases, leaving 8 bases between the germline ends. This CDR3 has 14 residues. Looked up from germline, CDR1 is SGHTA and CDR2 is FQGNSA. As DNA, the CDR3 is TGTGCCAGCAGCTTTCAGCATAATAATTCACCCCTCCACTTT. It yields the protein CASSFQHNNSPLHF.

This clonotype was recorded at least ten times. The CDR3 here is CASSFGTALDEQYF. Here the CDR3 DNA reads TGTGCCAGCAGTTTCGGGACAGCCTTGGACGAGCAGTACTTC. The chain is built from TRBV25-1 and TRBJ2-7; TRBD1 matches 7 bases. CDR1 and CDR2 from the germline V gene are MGHDK and SYGVNS. The J segment lost 5 bases and the V segment lost 5 bases, leaving 9 bases of the junction unmatched. The CDR3 is made up of 14 amino acids.

In its sample, this clonotype is medium-sized. The chain uses TRBV7-4 and TRBJ2-5, with TRBD1 matching 9 bases. The V segment lost 5 bases and the J segment 4 bases; nucleotides outside the gene matches: 8. Germline V gives CDR1 SGHVT, CDR2 SQSDAQ. The length of the CDR3 is 15 residues. CDR3 loop: CASSIGQGKSETQYF. Here the CDR3 DNA reads TGTGCCAGCAGCATCGGACAGGGGAAATCAGAGACCCAGTACTTC.

This rearrangement joins TRBV18 to TRBJ2-3; TRBD1 is a possible D gene (5 bases). The ends were cut back, 3 bases at V and 7 bases at J, with 23 bases in the middle. The CDR3 spans 17 residues. Germline V gene lookup returns CDR1 KGHSH and CDR2 LQKENI. CDR3 sequence (DNA): TGTGCCAGCTCACCCCCATTGGGTCAGGGTACCTATCATACGCAGTATTTT. It codes for CASSPPLGQGTYHTQYF.

As DNA, the CDR3 is TGTGCCAGCAGTCGAACCGACTTATCTCTCGGCCACGAGCAGTACTTC. Protein: CASSRTDLSLGHEQYF. The rearrangement links TRBV7-9 to TRBJ2-7; no firm D call. Trimming took 6 bases from V and 5 from J, leaving 23 bases between them. The CDR3 covers 16 residues. Germline V gives CDR1 SEHNR, CDR2 FQNEAQ (reference sequence). The whole variable domain, remainder taken from reference TRBV7-9 and TRBJ2-7, is DTGVSQNPRHKITKRGQNVTFRCDPISEHNRLYWYRQTLGQGPEFLTYFQNEAQLEKSRLLSDRFSAERPKGSFSTLEIQRTEQGDSAMYLCASSRTDLSLGHEQYFGPGTRLTVT.

This clonotype has at least ten counts. The chain has TRBV5-1 and TRBJ2-3, with 8 bases fitting TRBD2. Germline V CDR1 and CDR2: SGHRS, YFSETQ. The CDR3 runs to 15 residues. V shed 1 base, J shed 8 bases, and the junction held 9 bases outside the gene matches. The CDR3 sequence: CASSLMGLELGTQYF. CDR3 sequence (DNA): TGCGCCAGCAGCTTGATGGGACTAGAATTAGGTACGCAGTATTTT.

This clonotype was observed at least ten times. The chain has TRBV9 and TRBJ1-2; 8 nucleotides agree with TRBD1. The junction had 5 bases not matched to a gene; V was cut back by 3 bases and J by 7 bases. The CDR3 spans 13 residues. The V gene's germline CDR1 is SGDLS and CDR2 YYNGEE. CDR3 region: CASSAGQVGGYTF. The DNA for the CDR3 is TGTGCCAGCAGCGCGGGACAGGTTGGTGGCTACACCTTC.